Shown below are 5 T cell receptor beta chains from a single sample sequenced in a study of blood T cell repertoires in COVID-19 (dated by TCRdb to 2020 to 2022). The protocol used for the library was the immunoSEQ multiplex PCR assay. TCRdb limited this immuneACCESS table to in-frame rearrangements with V and J called. A share of clones is missing; checked studies link under half to unresolved V genes, and the rest is unexplained. This sample is represented by about 480,000 clones; over 75% of them were singletons. Approximately 1.8% of the sample rests with the top ten. The sample taken for sequencing was PBMCs or T cells enriched from blood (not recorded which). The receptors were sampled from a woman in her 40s who had recovered from COVID-19.

The chain couples TRBV3-1 (or the pseudogene TRBV3-2) to TRBJ2-3; 10 bases match TRBD2. The germline CDR1 and CDR2 sequences are LGHDT and YNNKEL (reference sequence). V lost 2 bases and J lost 6; bases outside the gene matches: 8. The CDR3 spans 16 residues. The CDR3 region has the DNA TGTGCCAGCAGCCAAAGGAGCGGGAGGGCCTTGGATACGCAGTATTTT. Its protein is CASSQRSGRALDTQYF.

The V call is TRBV19, the J call TRBJ1-5; 7 bases are a match to TRBD1. V trimming: 5 bases; J trimming: 1 base; junction bases outside the gene matches: 8. Germline V gene lookup returns CDR1 LNHDA and CDR2 SQIVND (reference sequence). The CDR3 spans 16 residues. For the CDR3, the DNA is TGTGCCAGTAGTTTAGGACAGGTCGGGAGCAATCAGCCCCAGCATTTT. This codes for CASSLGQVGSNQPQHF.

This sequence joins TRBV10-1 and TRBJ2-3; TRBD1 is a possible D gene (6 bases). The V gene lost 1 base and the J gene lost 2 bases, with 10 bases spanning the gap. This CDR3 is 15 amino acids long. The V gene's germline CDR1 is WNHNN and CDR2 SYGVQD (reference sequence). This CDR3 reads CASSEWAGATDTQYF. The CDR3 nucleotides read TGCGCCAGCAGTGAGTGGGCAGGGGCCACAGATACGCAGTATTTT.

This clone showed up just a few times. The chain is built from TRBV29-1 and TRBJ1-1, with D possibly TRBD1 on 5 matching bases. The CDR3 is made up of 13 amino acids. The V gene lost 2 bases and the J gene lost 0 bases, with 7 bases spanning the gap. The V gene's germline CDR1 is SQVTM and CDR2 ANQGSEA. The CDR3 loop reads CSVEQGLNTEAFF. The CDR3 bases are TGCAGCGTTGAACAGGGCTTGAACACTGAAGCTTTCTTT. Complete variable domain (other parts from reference TRBV29-1 and TRBJ1-1): SAVISQKPSRDICQRGTSLTIQCQVDSQVTMMFWYRQQPGQSLTLIATANQGSEATYESGFVIDKFPISRPNLTFSTLTVSNMSPEDSSIYLCSVEQGLNTEAFFGQGTRLTVV.

The chain has TRBV11-3 and TRBJ2-7; 10 bases agree with TRBD1. After removal of 6 bases from V and 0 bases from J, the junction contained 5 bases not matched to a gene. The germline CDR1 and CDR2 sequences are SGHNT and YENEEA. This CDR3 comprises 15 residues. This CDR3 is CASSPRTGGSYEQYF. The CDR3 nucleotides are TGTGCCAGCAGTCCGCGGACAGGGGGCTCCTACGAGCAGTACTTC.